One T cell receptor beta chain is described in this entry. This sample is part of a study of blood T cell repertoires in COVID-19. Study-wide background: T cells, B-cell-depleted T cells, or PBMCs provided the cDNA or gDNA that served as material.

Generated by immunoSEQ multiplex PCR, the TCRdb table keeps only in-frame clones and is missing some. The sample holds 650,000 to 800,000 clones, 75% to 90% seen once. Germline V CDR1 and CDR2: SGHVS, FQNEAQ. The CDR3 has 19 amino acids. V lost 1 base and J 0 bases, leaving 18 bases between the germline ends. This TCR derives from a woman in her late teens or twenties with acute or convalescent COVID-19. V is TRBV7-8 and J is TRBJ1-4; TRBD1 might be the D (5 bases). The material sequenced was peripheral blood. CDR3 loop: CASSLVRRDWDATNEKLFF. The CDR3 DNA reads TGTGCCAGCAGCTTAGTTAGGAGGGACTGGGATGCAACTAATGAAAAACTGTTTTTT.